The 25 T cell receptor beta chains below all came from one sample that was sequenced in a study of T cell changes during pregnancy in multiple sclerosis. Using immunoSEQ multiplex PCR, the repertoire was profiled, and TCRdb retains in-frame clones only, with some absent. The table has 50,000 to 60,000 clones, 90% seen once; the top ten hold over 0.45%. The specimen was CD4+ T cells from peripheral blood mononuclear cells, collected in the first trimester of pregnancy. These receptors came from a female donor with multiple sclerosis, enrolled in a pregnancy study.

The CDR3 spells CAISENLGLDYGYTF. CDR3 nucleotides: TGTGCCATCAGTGAAAATTTGGGACTTGACTATGGCTACACCTTC. V usage is TRBV10-3 and J usage is TRBJ1-2; D possibly corresponds to TRBD1 (5 bases). Per germline, CDR1 ENHRY and CDR2 SYGVKD. This CDR3 comprises 15 residues. V dropped 3 bases and J dropped 3 bases, with 14 bases sitting between them.

The chain uses TRBV5-6 and TRBJ2-3; 7 bases fit TRBD2. The V gene end was trimmed by 3 bases and the J gene end by 1 base; junction bases not matched to a gene: 8. Germline loops: CDR1 SGHDT, CDR2 YYEEEE. The CDR3 is made up of 16 amino acids. CDR3 in amino acids: CASSSYWAGGTDTQYF. CDR3 DNA sequence: TGTGCCAGCAGCTCATACTGGGCGGGGGGCACAGATACGCAGTATTTT.

V and J are TRBV7-2 and TRBJ1-1; 8 bases align to TRBD1. The CDR3 length is 15 residues. The J segment lost 4 bases and the V segment lost 5 bases, leaving 9 bases of the junction unmatched. CDR1 is SGHTA and CDR2 is FQGNSA in the germline V gene. The CDR3 DNA reads as TGTGCCAGCAGCGTGCAAGGACAGGGACGCACTGAAGCTTTCTTT. Amino acid sequence: CASSVQGQGRTEAFF.

This CDR3 is CASTPIAGALAEQFF. CDR3 nucleotide sequence: TGTGCCAGCACTCCCATAGCGGGAGCCTTGGCGGAGCAGTTCTTC. This chain joins TRBV27 and TRBJ2-1; 9 bases agree with TRBD2. The germline gives CDR1 MNHEY, CDR2 SMNVEV (reference sequence). This CDR3 has 15 residues. V dropped 7 bases and J dropped 10; count of bases not matched to a gene: 14.

The chain recombines TRBV6-5 with TRBJ1-1; TRBD1 matches 7 bases. V lost 3 bases and J lost 6; bases outside the gene matches: 10. The CDR3 consists of 15 residues. Germline V gives CDR1 MNHEY, CDR2 SVGAGI. CDR3 protein: CASSYSDRPGAEAFF. Written as DNA, the CDR3 is TGTGCCAGCAGTTATTCGGACAGGCCAGGGGCTGAAGCTTTCTTT.

This clone has just one count. The genes are TRBV9 and TRBJ2-5; possible D gene TRBD1, 6 bases. CDR3 length: 15 residues. V was shortened by 0 bases and J by 3 bases, with 12 bases between the two germline ends. Germline V lookup: CDR1 SGDLS, CDR2 YYNGEE. CDR3 bases: TGTGCCAGCAGCGTAGCTGGGGGCAGGGAAGAGACCCAGTACTTC. This gives the protein CASSVAGGREETQYF.

This clone showed up just a few times. V and J are TRBV6-6 and TRBJ1-1, with 7 bases matching TRBD1. Looked up from germline, CDR1 is MNHNY and CDR2 is SVGAGI (reference sequence). The V gene end was trimmed by 6 bases and the J gene end by 3 bases; junction bases not matched to a gene: 7. The length of the CDR3 is 14 residues. The CDR3 sequence: CASSHRGMDTEAFF. CDR3 DNA: TGTGCCAGCAGCCACAGGGGAATGGACACTGAAGCTTTCTTT.

This sequence joins TRBV6-1 and TRBJ2-1; the D gene is possibly TRBD2 (6 bases). The V end lost 8 bases, the J end lost 4 bases, and 18 bases lay between the germline ends. In germline, CDR1 is MNHNS, CDR2 SASEGT. This CDR3 is 15 amino acids long. CDR3 sequence (DNA): TGTGCCAGCCATTCTCGGGGGAGATTTTACAATGAGCAGTTCTTC. This translates into CASHSRGRFYNEQFF.

J is TRBJ2-1 and V is TRBV28; TRBD2 matches 11 bases. After removal of 1 base from V and 3 bases from J, the junction contained 8 bases not matched to a gene. CDR1 is MDHEN, CDR2 SYDVKM, per germline. CDR3 length: 18 amino acids. In nucleotides, the CDR3 is TGTGCCAGCAGTTTATTGGCCCGACTAGCGGGGAGCTACAATGAGCAGTTCTTC. As protein: CASSLLARLAGSYNEQFF. The whole variable domain, filled in from reference TRBV28 and TRBJ2-1, reads DVKVTQSSRYLVKRTGEKVFLECVQDMDHENMFWYRQDPGLGLRLIYFSYDVKMKEKGDIPEGYSVSREKKERFSLILESASTNQTSMYLCASSLLARLAGSYNEQFFGPGTRLTVL.

This clone was counted between two and nine times. This chain joins TRBV10-3 and TRBJ2-2; D uncertain. With 3 bases removed from V and 3 bases from J, the gap between germline ends came to 11 bases. Per germline, CDR1 ENHRY and CDR2 SYGVKD. CDR3 length: 15 residues. DNA of the CDR3: TGTGCCATCAGTGACCTCAGTGTTGACACCGGGGAGCTGTTTTTT. Translated: CAISDLSVDTGELFF.

The chain recombines TRBV30 with TRBJ2-5; 8 bases are a match to TRBD1. The CDR3 is made up of 14 amino acids. V was pared by 3 bases and J by 5 bases, with 8 bases of the junction left unmatched. The germline V gene has CDR1 GTSNPN and CDR2 SVGIG (reference sequence). The CDR3 nucleotides are TGTGCCTGGAGGGGCAGGGGGCTACGGGAGACCCAGTACTTC. This encodes CAWRGRGLRETQYF.

The rearrangement joins TRBV9 to TRBJ2-5; TRBD1 aligns across 7 bases. Germline CDR1 is SGDLS and CDR2 is YYNGEE. The CDR3 is 14 amino acids. V lost 4 bases and J lost 5; bases outside the gene matches: 8. The CDR3 here is CASSFQGQRETQYF. CDR3 bases: TGTGCCAGCAGCTTCCAGGGACAGAGGGAGACCCAGTACTTC. Full variable domain (outside the CDR3, taken from reference TRBV9 and TRBJ2-5): DSGVTQTPKHLITATGQRVTLRCSPRSGDLSVYWYQQSLDQGLQFLIQYYNGEERAKGNILERFSAQQFPDLHSELNLSSLELGDSALYFCASSFQGQRETQYFGPGTRLLVL.

The chain is built from TRBV18 and TRBJ1-6; no reliable D call. This CDR3 region has 17 residues. Per germline, CDR1 KGHSH and CDR2 LQKENI. V lost 3 bases, J lost 0 bases, and 12 bases lay in between. In nucleotides, the CDR3 is TGTGCCAGCTCACCGATCTCGGTGAACTCCTATAATTCACCCCTCCACTTT. The encoded protein is CASSPISVNSYNSPLHF.

The gene calls are TRBV28 and TRBJ2-1, with 9 bases that match TRBD1. Losses at the gene ends were 5 bases for V and 5 bases for J; bases not matched to a gene: 10. The CDR3 runs 16 residues. CDR1 MDHEN and CDR2 SYDVKM come from the germline V gene. The CDR3 region is CASSTKQGAPDNEQFF. CDR3 bases: TGTGCCAGCAGTACAAAACAGGGGGCGCCAGACAATGAGCAGTTCTTC.

V and J are TRBV19 and TRBJ1-5, with a possible D match to TRBD1 (6 bases). CDR1 and CDR2 from the germline V gene are LNHDA and SQIVND (reference sequence). The CDR3 totals 14 residues. V lost 4 bases and J lost 4, with 11 bases in between. CDR3 sequence reads: CASSTTGLNQPQHF. For the CDR3, the DNA is TGTGCCAGTAGTACTACAGGGTTAAATCAGCCCCAGCATTTT.

The chain is built from TRBV6-1 and TRBJ1-1; 7 nucleotides line up with TRBD1. The CDR3 has 13 residues. With 8 bases clipped from V and 1 base from J, the junction kept 4 bases outside the gene matches. Germline CDR1 and CDR2: MNHNS and SASEGT. The CDR3 reads CASETGWNTEAFF. CDR3 DNA sequence: TGTGCCAGCGAGACAGGGTGGAACACTGAAGCTTTCTTT.

The chain couples TRBV6-5 to TRBJ1-2; 8 bases map to TRBD1. The CDR3 spans 15 residues. V shed 2 bases, J shed 7 bases, and the junction held 9 bases outside the gene matches. In germline, CDR1 is MNHEY, CDR2 SVGAGI. DNA for the CDR3: TGTGCCAGCAGTTACGCGGACAGGGTGGCCGCTGGCTACACCTTC. This gives the protein CASSYADRVAAGYTF.

V and J are TRBV9 and TRBJ2-7; 12 positions agree with TRBD2. Germline CDR1 is SGDLS and CDR2 is YYNGEE. CDR3 length: 15 residues. V lost 0 bases and J lost 7; bases outside the gene matches: 5. This chain's CDR3 is CASSVGLAGVGEQYF. The CDR3, as DNA: TGTGCCAGCAGCGTAGGACTAGCGGGGGTAGGGGAGCAGTACTTC.

The chain is built from TRBV10-3 and TRBJ2-1; 7 nucleotides line up with TRBD1. Losses at the gene ends were 8 bases for V and 5 bases for J; bases not matched to a gene: 6. This CDR3 spans 13 amino acids. The germline gives CDR1 ENHRY, CDR2 SYGVKD. This CDR3 is CAIGQDINNEQFF. DNA of the CDR3: TGTGCCATCGGACAGGACATAAACAATGAGCAGTTCTTC.

The rearrangement links TRBV11-3 to TRBJ2-1; 13 positions match TRBD2. Trimming at V came to 5 bases and at J to 2 bases, leaving 3 bases not matched to a gene. Germline V gene lookup returns CDR1 SGHNT and CDR2 YENEEA. The CDR3 is 16 amino acids. CDR3 residues: CASSRGLAGPYNEQFF. Here the CDR3 DNA reads TGTGCCAGCAGCCGGGGACTAGCGGGGCCCTACAATGAGCAGTTCTTC.

The genes are TRBV7-9 and TRBJ1-4, with D possibly matching TRBD1 (5 bases). The CDR3 has 13 amino acids. CDR1 SEHNR and CDR2 FQNEAQ come from the germline V gene (reference sequence). V was trimmed by 5 bases and J by 2 bases, leaving 6 bases between them. CDR3 in DNA: TGTGCCAGCAGCCCAGGGACTAATGAAAAACTGTTTTTT. Residues: CASSPGTNEKLFF.

This chain joins TRBV4-1 and TRBJ1-2, with a tentative D call TRBD1 (6 bases). Germline V gene lookup returns CDR1 MGHRA and CDR2 YSYEKL. The CDR3 spans 20 residues. V dropped 3 bases and J dropped 0 bases, with 26 bases sitting between them. The CDR3 sequence is CASSHFGRGGRNGSNYGYTF. CDR3 DNA: TGCGCCAGCAGCCACTTTGGGAGGGGGGGGCGAAACGGGTCTAACTATGGCTACACCTTC.

V is TRBV19 and J is TRBJ1-2; TRBD1 aligns across 9 bases. The ends lost 8 bases at V and 8 bases at J; junction bases unmatched: 12. The CDR3 consists of 14 residues. Germline-derived CDR1 and CDR2 are LNHDA and SQIVND (reference sequence). CDR3 nucleotides: TGTGCCAGTGGGACAGGGCCGGTTACCTCCGGCTACACCTTC. Protein: CASGTGPVTSGYTF.

The chain couples TRBV6-5 to TRBJ1-4; the D is unclear. CDR1 and CDR2 (germline): MNHEY, SVGAGI. V was shortened by 3 bases and J by 7 bases, with 15 bases between the two germline ends. The CDR3 runs to 15 residues. The DNA for the CDR3 is TGTGCCAGCAGTTATATGGGAGGTCGGGGTGAAAAACTGTTTTTT. Protein sequence: CASSYMGGRGEKLFF.

The chain is built from TRBV27 and TRBJ1-2; the D is unclear. The CDR3 length is 18 residues. Germline CDR1 MNHEY, CDR2 SMNVEV (reference sequence). Trimming cost V 0 bases and J 2 bases, with 19 bases left between them. The CDR3 loop reads CASSLSTPNRARNYGYTF. Written as DNA, the CDR3 is TGTGCCAGCAGTTTATCAACCCCAAACAGAGCACGAAACTATGGCTACACCTTC.